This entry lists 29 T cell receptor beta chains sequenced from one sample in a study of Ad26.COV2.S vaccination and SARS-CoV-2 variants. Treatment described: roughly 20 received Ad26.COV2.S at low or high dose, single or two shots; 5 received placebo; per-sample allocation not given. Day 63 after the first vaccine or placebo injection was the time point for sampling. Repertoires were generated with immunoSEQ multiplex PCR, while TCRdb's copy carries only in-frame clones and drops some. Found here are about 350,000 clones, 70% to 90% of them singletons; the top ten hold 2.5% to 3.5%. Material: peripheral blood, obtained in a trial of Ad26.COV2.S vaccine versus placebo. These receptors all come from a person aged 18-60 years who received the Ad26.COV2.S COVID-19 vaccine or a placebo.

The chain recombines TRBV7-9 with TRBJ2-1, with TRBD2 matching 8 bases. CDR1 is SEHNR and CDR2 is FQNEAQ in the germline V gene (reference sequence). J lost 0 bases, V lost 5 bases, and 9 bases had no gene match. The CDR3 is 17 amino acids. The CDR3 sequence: CASSAAIAGSSYNEQFF. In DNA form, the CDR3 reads TGTGCCAGCAGCGCCGCCATAGCGGGGAGCTCCTACAATGAGCAGTTCTTC.

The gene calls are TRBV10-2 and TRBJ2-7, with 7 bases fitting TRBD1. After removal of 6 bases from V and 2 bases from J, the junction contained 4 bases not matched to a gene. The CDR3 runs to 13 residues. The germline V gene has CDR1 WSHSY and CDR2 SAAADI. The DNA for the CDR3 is TGCGCCAGCAGGACAGGGATGGCCTACGAGCAGTACTTC. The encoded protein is CASRTGMAYEQYF.

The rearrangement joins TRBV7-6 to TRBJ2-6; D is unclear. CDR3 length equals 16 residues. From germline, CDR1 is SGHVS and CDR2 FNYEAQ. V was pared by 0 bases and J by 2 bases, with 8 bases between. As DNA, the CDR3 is TGTGCCAGCAGCTTAGCGTTGGGCGCTGGGGCCAACGTCCTGACTTTC. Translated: CASSLALGAGANVLTF.

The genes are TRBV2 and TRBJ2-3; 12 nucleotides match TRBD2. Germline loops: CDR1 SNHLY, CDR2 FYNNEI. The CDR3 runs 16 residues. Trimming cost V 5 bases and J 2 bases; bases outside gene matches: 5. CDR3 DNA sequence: TGTGCCAGCAGTAGATGGACTAGCGGGGCCACAGATACGCAGTATTTT. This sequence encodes CASSRWTSGATDTQYF.

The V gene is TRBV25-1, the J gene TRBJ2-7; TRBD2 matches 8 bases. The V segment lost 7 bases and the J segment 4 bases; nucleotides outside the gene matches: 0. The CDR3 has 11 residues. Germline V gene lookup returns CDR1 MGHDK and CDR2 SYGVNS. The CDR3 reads CASKRGYEQYF. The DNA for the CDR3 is TGTGCCAGCAAGCGGGGGTACGAGCAGTACTTC.

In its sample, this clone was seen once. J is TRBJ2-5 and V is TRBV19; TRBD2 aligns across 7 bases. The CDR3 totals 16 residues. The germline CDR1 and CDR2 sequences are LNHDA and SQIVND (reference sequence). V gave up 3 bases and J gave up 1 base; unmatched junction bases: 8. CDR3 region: CASSITSVGIQETQYF. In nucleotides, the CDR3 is TGTGCCAGTAGTATCACTAGCGTGGGTATCCAAGAGACCCAGTACTTC.

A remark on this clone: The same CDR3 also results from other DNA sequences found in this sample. Written as DNA, the CDR3 is TGTGCCAGCAGAGGGACTAGCGGGGGGTACGAGCAGTACTTC. As protein: CASRGTSGGYEQYF. The rearrangement links TRBV2 to TRBJ2-7; 15 positions match TRBD2. J was trimmed by 4 bases and V by 6 bases; bases with no gene match: 1. The CDR3 spans 14 residues. Per the germline V gene, CDR1 is SNHLY and CDR2 is FYNNEI. Together with reference TRBV2 and TRBJ2-7, the CDR3 gives the full variable domain: EPEVTQTPSHQVTQMGQEVILRCVPISNHLYFYWYRQILGQKVEFLVSFYNNEISEKSEIFDDQFSVERPDGSNFTLKIRSTKLEDSAMYFCASRGTSGGYEQYFGPGTRLTVT.

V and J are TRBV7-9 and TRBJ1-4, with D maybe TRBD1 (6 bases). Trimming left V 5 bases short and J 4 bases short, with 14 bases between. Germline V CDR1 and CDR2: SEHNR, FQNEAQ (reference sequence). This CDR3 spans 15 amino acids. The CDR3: CASSARQAGNEKLFF. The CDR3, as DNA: TGTGCCAGCAGCGCCCGACAGGCGGGTAATGAAAAACTGTTTTTT.

The CDR3 DNA reads TGTGCCAGCAGGTCATTAGGGGAAAGCAATCAGCCCCAGCATTTT. This translates into CASRSLGESNQPQHF. This chain connects TRBV27 to TRBJ1-5; D is perhaps TRBD1 (5 bases). V was cut by 6 bases and J by 1 base, with 13 bases left in between. The CDR3 consists of 15 residues. CDR1 is MNHEY, CDR2 SMNVEV, per germline (reference sequence).

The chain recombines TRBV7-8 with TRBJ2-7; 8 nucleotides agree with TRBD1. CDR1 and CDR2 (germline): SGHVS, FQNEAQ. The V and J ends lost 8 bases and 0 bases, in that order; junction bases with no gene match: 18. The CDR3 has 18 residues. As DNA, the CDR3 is TGTGCCAGCGGGGTGTCAGGGGGCTTTGCCAAGCACTCCTACGAGCAGTACTTC. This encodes CASGVSGGFAKHSYEQYF.

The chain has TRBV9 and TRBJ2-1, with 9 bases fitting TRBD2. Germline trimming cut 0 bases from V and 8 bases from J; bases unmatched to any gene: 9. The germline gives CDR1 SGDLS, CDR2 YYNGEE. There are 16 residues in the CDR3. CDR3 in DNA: TGTGCCAGCAGCGTAGTTGGCGCGGGAGGGCCCCATGAGCAGTTCTTC. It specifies CASSVVGAGGPHEQFF.

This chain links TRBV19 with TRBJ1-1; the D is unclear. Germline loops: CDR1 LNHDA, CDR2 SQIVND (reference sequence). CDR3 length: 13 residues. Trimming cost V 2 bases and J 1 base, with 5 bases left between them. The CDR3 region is CASSILRNTEAFF. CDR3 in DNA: TGTGCCAGTAGTATACTCAGGAACACTGAAGCTTTCTTT.

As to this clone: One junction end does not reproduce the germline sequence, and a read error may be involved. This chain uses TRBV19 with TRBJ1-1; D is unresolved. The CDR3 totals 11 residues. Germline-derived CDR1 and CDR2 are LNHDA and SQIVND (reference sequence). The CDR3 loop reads CASSIGGSPIF. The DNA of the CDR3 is TGTGCCAGTAGTATAGGTGGCAGTCCGATATTT.

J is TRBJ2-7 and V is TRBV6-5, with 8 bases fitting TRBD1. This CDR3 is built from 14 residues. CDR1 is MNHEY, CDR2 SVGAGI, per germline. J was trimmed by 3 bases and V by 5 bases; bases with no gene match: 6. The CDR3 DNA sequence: TGTGCCAGCAGTCGAGGACAGGGCCACTACGAGCAGTACTTC. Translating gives CASSRGQGHYEQYF.

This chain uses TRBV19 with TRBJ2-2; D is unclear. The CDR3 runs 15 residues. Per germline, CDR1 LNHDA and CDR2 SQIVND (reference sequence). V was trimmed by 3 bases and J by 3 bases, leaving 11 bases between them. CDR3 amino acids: CASSIFSGYTGELFF. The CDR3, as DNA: TGTGCCAGTAGTATCTTCAGTGGATACACCGGGGAGCTGTTTTTT.

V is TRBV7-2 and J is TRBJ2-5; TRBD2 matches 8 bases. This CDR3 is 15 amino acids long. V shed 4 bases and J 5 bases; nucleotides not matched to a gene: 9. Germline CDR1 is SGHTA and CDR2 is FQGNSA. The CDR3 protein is CASSSLRSGGETQYF. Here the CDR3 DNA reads TGTGCCAGCAGCTCCCTCCGTTCGGGGGGGGAGACCCAGTACTTC.

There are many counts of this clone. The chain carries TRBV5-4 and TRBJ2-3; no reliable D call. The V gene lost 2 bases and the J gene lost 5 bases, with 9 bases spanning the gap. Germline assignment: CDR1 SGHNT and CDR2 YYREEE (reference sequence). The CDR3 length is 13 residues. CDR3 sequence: CASSFGKGDTQYF. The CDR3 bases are TGTGCCAGCAGCTTTGGAAAGGGAGATACGCAGTATTTT.

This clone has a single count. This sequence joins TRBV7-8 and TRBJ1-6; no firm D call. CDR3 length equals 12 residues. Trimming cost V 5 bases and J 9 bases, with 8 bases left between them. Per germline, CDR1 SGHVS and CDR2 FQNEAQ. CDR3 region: CASSPSASPLHF. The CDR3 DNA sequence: TGTGCCAGCAGCCCCTCGGCTTCACCCCTCCACTTT.

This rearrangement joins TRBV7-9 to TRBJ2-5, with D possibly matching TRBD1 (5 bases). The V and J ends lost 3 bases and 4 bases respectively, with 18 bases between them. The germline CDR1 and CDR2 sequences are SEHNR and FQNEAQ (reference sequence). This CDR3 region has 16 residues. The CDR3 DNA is TGTGCCAGCAGCTTCGATGTAGACAAGGGGCGAGAGACCCAGTACTTC. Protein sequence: CASSFDVDKGRETQYF.

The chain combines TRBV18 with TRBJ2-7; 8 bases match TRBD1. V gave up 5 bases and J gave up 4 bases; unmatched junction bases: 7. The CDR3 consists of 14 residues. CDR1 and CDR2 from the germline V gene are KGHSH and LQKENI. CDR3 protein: CASSSDRALYEQYF. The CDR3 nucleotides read TGTGCCAGCTCATCGGACAGGGCTCTTTACGAGCAGTACTTC.

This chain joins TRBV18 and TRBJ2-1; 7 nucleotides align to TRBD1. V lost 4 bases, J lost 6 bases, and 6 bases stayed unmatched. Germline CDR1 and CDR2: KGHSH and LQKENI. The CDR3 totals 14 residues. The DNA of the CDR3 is TGTGCCAGCTCACGATCGGGGACAGTCAATGAGCAGTTCTTC. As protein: CASSRSGTVNEQFF.

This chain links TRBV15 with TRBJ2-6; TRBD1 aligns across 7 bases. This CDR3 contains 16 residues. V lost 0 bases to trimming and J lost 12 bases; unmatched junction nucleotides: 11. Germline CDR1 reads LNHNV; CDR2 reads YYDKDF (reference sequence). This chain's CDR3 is CATSRDPTGAPPVLTF. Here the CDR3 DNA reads TGTGCCACCAGCAGAGACCCCACAGGGGCCCCTCCCGTCCTGACTTTC.

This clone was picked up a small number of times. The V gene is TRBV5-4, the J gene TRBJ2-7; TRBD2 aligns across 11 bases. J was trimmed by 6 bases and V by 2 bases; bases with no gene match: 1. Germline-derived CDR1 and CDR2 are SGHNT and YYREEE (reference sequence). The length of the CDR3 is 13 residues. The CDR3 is CASSFGTSGEQYF. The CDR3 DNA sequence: TGTGCCAGCAGCTTCGGGACTAGCGGCGAGCAGTACTTC.

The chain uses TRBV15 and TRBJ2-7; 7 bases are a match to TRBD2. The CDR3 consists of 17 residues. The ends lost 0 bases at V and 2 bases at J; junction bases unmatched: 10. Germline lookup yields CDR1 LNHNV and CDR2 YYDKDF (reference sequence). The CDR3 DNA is TGTGCCACCAGCAGAGATTTTCTTCGGCTAGCGGCCTACGAGCAGTACTTC. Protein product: CATSRDFLRLAAYEQYF. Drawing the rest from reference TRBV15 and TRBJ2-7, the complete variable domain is DAMVIQNPRYQVTQFGKPVTLSCSQTLNHNVMYWYQQKSSQAPKLLFHYYDKDFNNEADTPDNFQSRRPNTSFCFLDIRSPGLGDTAMYLCATSRDFLRLAAYEQYFGPGTRLTVT.

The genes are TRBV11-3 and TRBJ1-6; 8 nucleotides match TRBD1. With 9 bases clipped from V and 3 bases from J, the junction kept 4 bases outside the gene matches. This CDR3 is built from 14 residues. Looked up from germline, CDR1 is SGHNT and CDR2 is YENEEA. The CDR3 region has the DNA TGTGCCAGGGGGGACAGGCACTATAATTCACCCCTCCACTTT. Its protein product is CARGDRHYNSPLHF.

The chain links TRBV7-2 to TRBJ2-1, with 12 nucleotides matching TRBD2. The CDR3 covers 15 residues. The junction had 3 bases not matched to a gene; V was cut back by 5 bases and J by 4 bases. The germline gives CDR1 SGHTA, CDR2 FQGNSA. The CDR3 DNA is TGTGCCAGCAGCCGTCTAGCGGGGGGGTACAATGAGCAGTTCTTC. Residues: CASSRLAGGYNEQFF.

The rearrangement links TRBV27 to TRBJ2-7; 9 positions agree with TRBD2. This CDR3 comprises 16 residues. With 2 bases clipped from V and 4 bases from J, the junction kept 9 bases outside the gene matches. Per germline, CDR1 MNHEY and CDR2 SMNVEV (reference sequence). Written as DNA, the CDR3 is TGTGCCAGCAGTTTAAATCCAGCGGGGGGCGGATACGAGCAGTACTTC. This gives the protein CASSLNPAGGGYEQYF.

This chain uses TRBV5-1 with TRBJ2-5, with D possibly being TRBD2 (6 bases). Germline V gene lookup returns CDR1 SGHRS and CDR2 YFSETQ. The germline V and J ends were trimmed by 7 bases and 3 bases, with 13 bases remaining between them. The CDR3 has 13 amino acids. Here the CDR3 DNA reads TGCGCCAGCCGGGACTCAGAAAAAGAGACCCAGTACTTC. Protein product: CASRDSEKETQYF.

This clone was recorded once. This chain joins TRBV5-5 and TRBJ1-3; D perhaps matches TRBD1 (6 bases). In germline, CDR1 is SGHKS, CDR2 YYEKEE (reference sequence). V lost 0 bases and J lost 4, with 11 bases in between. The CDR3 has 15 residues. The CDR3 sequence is CASSLEGGSGNTIYF. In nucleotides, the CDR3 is TGTGCCAGCAGCTTGGAAGGGGGGTCCGGAAACACCATATATTTT.